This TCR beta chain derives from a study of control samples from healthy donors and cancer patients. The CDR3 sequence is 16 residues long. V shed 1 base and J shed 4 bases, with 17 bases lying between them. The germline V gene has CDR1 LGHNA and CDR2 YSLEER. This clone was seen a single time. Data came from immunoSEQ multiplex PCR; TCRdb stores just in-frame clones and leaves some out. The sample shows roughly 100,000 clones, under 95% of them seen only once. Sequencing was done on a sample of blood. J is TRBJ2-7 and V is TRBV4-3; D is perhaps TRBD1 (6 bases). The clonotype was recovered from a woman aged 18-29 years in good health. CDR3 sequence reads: CASSQGLGTNSYEQYF. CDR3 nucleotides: TGCGCCAGCAGCCAAGGCTTGGGGACAAACTCTTACGAGCAGTACTTC.